This T cell receptor beta chain came from a study of a mutant IDH1 vaccine in newly diagnosed glioma. Study context: Once 4-6 weeks had passed after radiotherapy alone, vaccination started, or it started with temozolomide cycles. Visits designated V12 and V13 were conducted at weeks 35 and 47, respectively. Notes on the study in general: The vaccine induced immune responses, and these occurred in about 93% of patients. Top peripheral T cell clonotype shifts appeared unrelated to pseudoprogression.

This CDR3 is built from 15 residues. The trim removed 5 bases at V and 4 bases at J, leaving 8 bases unmatched. Germline V gene sequence: CDR1 SGHVS, CDR2 FNYEAQ. This clone was detected a few times. Its specificity is not known. As to time point: week 35, safety follow-up. Vaccination comprised doses that each held 300 ug of mutant IDH1 20-mer peptide, plus topical imiquimod. Assay: immunoSEQ multiplex PCR; the TCRdb copy retains only in-frame clones and omits some. Here the sample spans 30,000 or so clones, around four fifths being singletons. The chain recombines TRBV7-6 with TRBJ1-2, with 9 bases identical to TRBD1. The specimen was PBMCs, collected from a glioma patient whose treatment included an IDH1 peptide vaccine. The TCR comes from a man aged 40-50 years with glioma. Some clones in this sample may be carry-over from other donors' samples. CDR3 amino acids: CASSPGTGHIYGYTF. CDR3 DNA: TGTGCCAGCAGCCCCGGGACAGGGCATATCTATGGCTACACCTTC.